Reported below is one T cell receptor beta chain. This sample is part of a study of blood T cell repertoires in COVID-19. Background on the study: The United States, Italy and Spain provided the acute and convalescent COVID-19 samples. T cells, B-cell-depleted T cells, or PBMCs supplied cDNA or gDNA.

In the original processing: Estimation of nucleated cell counts was performed using reference gene primer amplification. Measured with immunoSEQ multiplex PCR; TCRdb has only the in-frame clones, and not every one. The D gene and trimming were derived from the DNA, and the V and J assignments and clone size from that table. The sample lists 200,000 to 250,000 clones; less than 85% were seen once. CDR1 MDHEN and CDR2 SYDVKM come from the germline V gene. This CDR3 region has 17 residues. V dropped 3 bases and J dropped 4 bases, with 21 bases sitting between them. V and J are TRBV28 and TRBJ1-2; TRBD1 is a possible D gene (5 bases). The sequence was obtained from a woman older than 75 with active or convalescent COVID-19. Material: peripheral blood. The CDR3 reads CASSFKGFLGGTYGYTF. CDR3 sequence (DNA): TGTGCCAGCAGTTTCAAGGGGTTTTTGGGGGGAACCTATGGCTACACCTTC.